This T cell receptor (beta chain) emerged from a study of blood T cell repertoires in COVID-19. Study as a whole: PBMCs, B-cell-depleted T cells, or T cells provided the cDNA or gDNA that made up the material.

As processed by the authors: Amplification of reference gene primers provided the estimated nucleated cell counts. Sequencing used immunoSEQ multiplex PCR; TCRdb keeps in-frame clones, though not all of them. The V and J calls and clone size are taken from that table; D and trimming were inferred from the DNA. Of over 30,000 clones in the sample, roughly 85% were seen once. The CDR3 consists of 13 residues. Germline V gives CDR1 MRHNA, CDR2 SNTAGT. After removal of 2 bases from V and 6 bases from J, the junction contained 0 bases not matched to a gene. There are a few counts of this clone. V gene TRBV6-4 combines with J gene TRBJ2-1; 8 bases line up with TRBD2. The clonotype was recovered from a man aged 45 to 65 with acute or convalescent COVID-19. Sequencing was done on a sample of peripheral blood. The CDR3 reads CASSDGTSNEQFF. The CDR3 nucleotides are TGTGCCAGCAGTGACGGGACTAGCAATGAGCAGTTCTTC.